This T cell receptor beta chain originates from a study of T cell responses to AZD1222 COVID-19 vaccine. V was clipped by 8 bases and J by 4 bases, with 14 bases between them. The CDR3 sequence is 13 residues long. Findings and limits, study-wide: Two AZD1222 doses significantly raised spike-specific TCR breadth and depth over controls. Among the donors, most were white British and more were female, and clonal diversity was possibly underestimated. The reported proportion of spike-specific TCRs targeting unmutated variant regions was nearly half.

Sequenced by immunoSEQ multiplex PCR; TCRdb stores in-frame clones only, minus some. The sample shows around 180,000 clones, roughly 94% of them seen only once. Second doses at about 4 or about 12 weeks were pooled. A single count supports this clone. What it binds is not known. The V and J genes are TRBV12-3 or TRBV12-4 and TRBJ1-2; weak D call: TRBD1 (5 bases). The source of this sequence is an adult who received the AZD1222 COVID-19 vaccine. The source material was peripheral blood, sampled 28 days after the second AZD1222 dose. The CDR3 DNA sequence: TGTGCCAGCCAGGGCCCGCCATTCTATGGCTACACCTTC. It encodes CASQGPPFYGYTF.